The 9 T cell receptor beta chains given below trace back to one sample, sequenced in a study of T cells after yellow fever vaccination. TCRdb called the 5' RACE reads again in MiXCR, with one record for every CDR3 protein. The sample lists about 58,000 distinct CDR3 sequences, approximately 7% occurring once. The starting material was CD8+ T cells sorted from PBMCs, obtained on the day of the first yellow fever vaccination. These receptors were collected from a man between 18 and 29 years old who received the YFV17D yellow fever vaccine.

This clonotype was counted at least ten times. V is TRBV7-8 and J is TRBJ1-1; D unresolved. V lost 4 bases, J lost 7 bases, and 10 bases lay in between. This CDR3 region has 12 residues. The germline V gene has CDR1 SGHVS and CDR2 FQNEAQ. CDR3 nucleotide sequence: TGTGCCAGCAGCTCGGGAGGGAATGAAGCTTTCTTT. Its translation: CASSSGGNEAFF.

This clonotype was counted ten times or more. This chain joins TRBV5-1 and TRBJ1-1, with D possibly matching TRBD1 (6 bases). CDR1 is SGHRS, CDR2 YFSETQ, per germline. CDR3 size: 12 residues. The ends were cut back, 2 bases at V and 6 bases at J, with 8 bases in the middle. The CDR3 sequence: CASSLEGAEAFF. Here the CDR3 DNA reads TGCGCCAGCAGCTTAGAGGGGGCTGAAGCTTTCTTT.

The chain recombines TRBV4-1 with TRBJ2-7, with D maybe TRBD2 (6 bases). This CDR3 is built from 17 residues. V was pared by 1 base and J by 4 bases, with 20 bases between. CDR1 and CDR2 from the germline V gene are MGHRA and YSYEKL. CDR3 in amino acids: CASSQGSSRDSMYEQYF. The CDR3 bases are TGCGCCAGCAGCCAAGGGTCGTCGCGGGACTCGATGTACGAGCAGTACTTC.

The rearrangement uses TRBV20-1 and TRBJ1-5, with D unclear. CDR1 is DFQATT and CDR2 is SNEGSKA in the germline V gene (reference sequence). Trimming took 6 bases from V and 4 from J, leaving 16 bases between them. The length of the CDR3 is 14 residues. The DNA of the CDR3 is TGCAGTGCGGACGGGTGGCATCCGAATCAGCCCCAGCATTTT. Its protein product is CSADGWHPNQPQHF.

This chain joins TRBV5-4 and TRBJ2-7; possibly TRBD1 for D (6 bases). The CDR3 is made up of 13 amino acids. Germline assignment: CDR1 SGHNT and CDR2 YYREEE (reference sequence). Between the trimmed V and J ends, which lost 3 bases and 5 bases, there was a span of 12 bases. CDR3 in amino acids: CASSWRTENEQYF. As DNA, the CDR3 is TGTGCCAGCAGCTGGAGGACAGAAAACGAGCAGTACTTC.

This clonotype was counted ten times or more. This chain joins TRBV6-5 and TRBJ2-1; D perhaps matches TRBD1 (6 bases). CDR3 length equals 18 residues. The germline CDR1 and CDR2 sequences are MNHEY and SVGAGI. Trimming removed 2 bases at V and 5 bases at J, with 22 bases between. This CDR3 is CASSYSWTDAYTDNEQFF. CDR3 coding DNA: TGTGCCAGCAGTTACAGTTGGACAGACGCCTACACGGACAATGAGCAGTTCTTC.

This clonotype was recorded many times. V gene TRBV6-2 or TRBV6-3 combines with J gene TRBJ2-1; 12 bases are a match to TRBD2. V shed 4 bases and J 13 bases; nucleotides not matched to a gene: 11. The germline V gene encodes CDR1 MNHEY and CDR2 SVGEGT. The CDR3 has 15 amino acids. The CDR3 sequence: CASSLRTSGVLGQFF. In nucleotides, the CDR3 is TGTGCCAGCAGTTTGCGGACTAGCGGGGTCCTTGGACAGTTCTTC.

This clonotype was detected a few times. The chain joins TRBV12-3 or TRBV12-4 to TRBJ2-6; possible D gene TRBD1, 6 bases. CDR3 length equals 16 residues. Trimming cost V 6 bases and J 4 bases, with 16 bases left between them. CDR3 coding DNA: TGTGCCAGCAGCCCCTCCACAGGGTCCGGGGCCAACGTCCTGACTTTC. It codes for CASSPSTGSGANVLTF.

The V call is TRBV12-3 or TRBV12-4, the J call TRBJ2-3; 8 nucleotides align to TRBD2. J lost 1 base, V lost 5 bases, and 8 bases had no gene match. This CDR3 contains 16 residues. DNA of the CDR3: TGTGCCAGCAGTCTCCGGGGGGGCTGGGGCACAGATACGCAGTATTTT. This codes for CASSLRGGWGTDTQYF.